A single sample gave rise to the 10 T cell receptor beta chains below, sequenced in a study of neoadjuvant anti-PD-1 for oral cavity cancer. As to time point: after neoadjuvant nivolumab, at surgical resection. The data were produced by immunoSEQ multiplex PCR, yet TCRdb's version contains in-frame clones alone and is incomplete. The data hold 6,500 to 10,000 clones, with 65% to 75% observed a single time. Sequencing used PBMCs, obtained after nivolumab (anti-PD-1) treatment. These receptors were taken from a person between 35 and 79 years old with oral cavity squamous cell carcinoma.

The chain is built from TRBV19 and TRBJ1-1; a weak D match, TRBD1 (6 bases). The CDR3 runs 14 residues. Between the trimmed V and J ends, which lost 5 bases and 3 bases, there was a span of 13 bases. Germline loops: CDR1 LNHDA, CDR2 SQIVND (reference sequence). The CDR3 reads CASSLYSGDTEAFF. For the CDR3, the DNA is TGTGCCAGTAGTTTATATTCAGGGGACACTGAAGCTTTCTTT.

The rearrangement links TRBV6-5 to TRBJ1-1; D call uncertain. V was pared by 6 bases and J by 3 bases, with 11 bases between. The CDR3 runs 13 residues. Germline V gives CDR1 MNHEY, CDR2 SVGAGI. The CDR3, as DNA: TGTGCCAGCAGCTCCGGGTGGTACACTGAAGCTTTCTTT. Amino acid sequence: CASSSGWYTEAFF.

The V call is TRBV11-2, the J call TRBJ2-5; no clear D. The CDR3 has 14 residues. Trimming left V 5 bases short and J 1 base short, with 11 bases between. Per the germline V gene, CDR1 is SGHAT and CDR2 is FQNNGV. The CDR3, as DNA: TGTGCCAGCAGCGCCCGGGTTACCCAAGAGACCCAGTACTTC. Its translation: CASSARVTQETQYF. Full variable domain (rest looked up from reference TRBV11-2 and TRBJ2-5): EAGVAQSPRYKIIEKRQSVAFWCNPISGHATLYWYQQILGQGPKLLIQFQNNGVVDDSQLPKDRFSAERLKGVDSTLKIQPAKLEDSAVYLCASSARVTQETQYFGPGTRLLVL.

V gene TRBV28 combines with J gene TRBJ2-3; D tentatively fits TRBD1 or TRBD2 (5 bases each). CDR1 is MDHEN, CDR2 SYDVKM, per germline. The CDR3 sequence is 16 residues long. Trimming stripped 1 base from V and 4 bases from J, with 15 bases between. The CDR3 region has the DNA TGTGCCAGCAGTTTATCCTCAGGGAGTGGCGCAGATACGCAGTATTTT. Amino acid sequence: CASSLSSGSGADTQYF. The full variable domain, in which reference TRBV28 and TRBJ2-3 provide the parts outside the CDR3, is DVKVTQSSRYLVKRTGEKVFLECVQDMDHENMFWYRQDPGLGLRLIYFSYDVKMKEKGDIPEGYSVSREKKERFSLILESASTNQTSMYLCASSLSSGSGADTQYFGPGTRLTVL.

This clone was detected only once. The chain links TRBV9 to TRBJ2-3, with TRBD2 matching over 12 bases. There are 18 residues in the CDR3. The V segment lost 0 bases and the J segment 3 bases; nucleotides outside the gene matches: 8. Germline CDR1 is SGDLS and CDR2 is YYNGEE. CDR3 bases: TGTGCCAGCAGCGTAGAGGGGCTAGCGGGGGGGTGGACAGATACGCAGTATTTT. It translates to CASSVEGLAGGWTDTQYF.

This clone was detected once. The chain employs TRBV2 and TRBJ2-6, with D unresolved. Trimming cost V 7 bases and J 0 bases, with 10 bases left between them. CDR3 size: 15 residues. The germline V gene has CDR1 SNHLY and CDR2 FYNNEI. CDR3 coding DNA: TGTGCCAGCACCGCCACGACCTCTGGGGCCAACGTCCTGACTTTC. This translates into CASTATTSGANVLTF.

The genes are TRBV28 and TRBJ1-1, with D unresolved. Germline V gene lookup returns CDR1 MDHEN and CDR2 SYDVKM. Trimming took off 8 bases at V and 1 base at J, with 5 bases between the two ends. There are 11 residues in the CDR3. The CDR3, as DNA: TGTGCCAGCCTACAGAACACTGAAGCTTTCTTT. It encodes CASLQNTEAFF. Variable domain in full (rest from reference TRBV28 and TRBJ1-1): DVKVTQSSRYLVKRTGEKVFLECVQDMDHENMFWYRQDPGLGLRLIYFSYDVKMKEKGDIPEGYSVSREKKERFSLILESASTNQTSMYLCASLQNTEAFFGQGTRLTVV.

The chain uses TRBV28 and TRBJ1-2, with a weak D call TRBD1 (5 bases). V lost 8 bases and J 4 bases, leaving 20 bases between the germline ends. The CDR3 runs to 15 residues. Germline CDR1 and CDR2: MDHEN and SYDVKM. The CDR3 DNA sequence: TGTGCCAGCTGCATAGCGGGCAGGGCCTCCTATGGCTACACCTTC. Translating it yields CASCIAGRASYGYTF.

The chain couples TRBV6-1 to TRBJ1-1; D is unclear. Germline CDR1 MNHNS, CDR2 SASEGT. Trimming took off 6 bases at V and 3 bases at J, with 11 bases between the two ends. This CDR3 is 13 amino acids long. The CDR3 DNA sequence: TGTGCCAGCAGAGAGGGTCCCGACACTGAAGCTTTCTTT. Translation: CASREGPDTEAFF.

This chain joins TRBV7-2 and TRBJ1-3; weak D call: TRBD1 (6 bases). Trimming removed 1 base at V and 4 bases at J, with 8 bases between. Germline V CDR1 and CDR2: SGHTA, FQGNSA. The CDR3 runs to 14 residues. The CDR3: CASSLGGAGNTIYF. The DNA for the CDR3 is TGTGCCAGCAGCTTAGGGGGGGCGGGAAACACCATATATTTT.